This TCR beta chain was captured by sequencing in a study of early T cells in non-severe SARS-CoV-2 infection. Study-level information: Bulk RNA isolated from unsorted whole blood underwent sequencing; chains were not paired.

Researchers attached unique molecular identifiers to individual cDNA molecules. MiXCR, run by TCRdb on the 5' RACE reads, gives a single entry per CDR3 protein. The table has just over 95,000 distinct CDR3 sequences, 9.5% to 12% seen once. Findings of the study overall: Missing private and CD4 specificities, VDJdb matching favored anti-spike CD8 responses.

Trimming removed 1 base at V and 4 bases at J, with 5 bases between. The CDR3 has 13 residues. Germline CDR1 and CDR2: LGHDT and YNNKEL (reference sequence). This clonotype was observed at least ten times. Antigen specificity is unknown. The genes are TRBV3-1 and TRBJ1-5; D is unclear. The material was whole blood, obtained at baseline. The source is an adult who was a healthcare worker with PCR-confirmed SARS-CoV-2 infection or an uninfected control (not recorded which). CDR3 loop: CASSQGRNQPQHF. The CDR3 DNA reads as TGTGCCAGCAGCCAAGGCAGGAATCAGCCCCAGCATTTT.